The next 26 T cell receptor beta chains were all read from a single sample in a study of T cell responses to AZD1222 COVID-19 vaccine. Produced via immunoSEQ multiplex PCR; TCRdb's table is partial and in-frame only. The repertoire holds roughly 120,000 clones, with 88% as singletons. The sequencing here drew on peripheral blood, taken on day 0 of MenACWY control vaccination. These receptors all come from an adult in good health.

This chain connects TRBV28 to TRBJ2-4; 13 bases agree with TRBD2. The CDR3 is 18 residues long. J gave up 2 bases and V 6 bases, and 10 bases lay outside the gene matches. Per the germline V gene, CDR1 is MDHEN and CDR2 is SYDVKM. This CDR3 is CASSFGLAGALTKNIQYF. CDR3 DNA: TGTGCCAGCAGCTTTGGACTAGCGGGAGCTTTAACCAAAAACATTCAGTACTTC.

This chain links TRBV4-1 with TRBJ2-5; D gene unclear. The CDR3 runs to 14 residues. Germline lookup yields CDR1 MGHRA and CDR2 YSYEKL. The V gene lost 1 base and the J gene lost 1 base, with 7 bases spanning the gap. CDR3 bases: TGCGCCAGCAGCCAAGTCGCCAGCCAAGAGACCCAGTACTTC. It specifies CASSQVASQETQYF.

The chain has TRBV19 and TRBJ1-5; the match to TRBD1 covers 7 bases. CDR1 is LNHDA and CDR2 is SQIVND in the germline V gene (reference sequence). After removal of 5 bases from V and 0 bases from J, the junction contained 7 bases not matched to a gene. This CDR3 is built from 16 residues. The CDR3 DNA reads TGTGCCAGTAGTCGGGACAGATCGTATAGCAATCAGCCCCAGCATTTT. It specifies CASSRDRSYSNQPQHF.

CDR3 coding DNA: TGTGCCAGCCGGGACTGGAGCACAGATACGCAGTATTTT. Translating it yields CASRDWSTDTQYF. The V call is TRBV6-5, the J call TRBJ2-3, with D possibly being TRBD2 (6 bases). CDR1 MNHEY and CDR2 SVGAGI come from the germline V gene. CDR3 length: 13 residues. The V gene lost 8 bases and the J gene lost 0 bases, with 9 bases spanning the gap.

The J gene is TRBJ2-7, the V gene TRBV2; 10 nucleotides agree with TRBD1. This CDR3 comprises 14 residues. Germline values: CDR1 SNHLY, CDR2 FYNNEI. Trimming at V came to 6 bases and at J to 6 bases, leaving 8 bases not matched to a gene. In DNA, the CDR3 is TGTGCCAGCAGGAAAGGACAGGGGGTCCCCGAGCAGTACTTC. It codes for CASRKGQGVPEQYF.

The chain has TRBV6-2 or TRBV6-3 and TRBJ2-5, with 14 bases matching TRBD2. This CDR3 region has 16 residues. Germline values: CDR1 MNHEY, CDR2 SVGEGT. V was pared by 4 bases and J by 5 bases, with 6 bases of the junction left unmatched. CDR3 sequence reads: CASSFPTSGRDETQYF. The CDR3 DNA sequence: TGTGCCAGCAGTTTCCCGACTAGCGGGAGGGATGAGACCCAGTACTTC.

The chain uses TRBV28 and TRBJ1-6; tentatively, D is TRBD1 (6 bases). V lost 7 bases and J lost 11, with 15 bases in between. This CDR3 has 13 residues. Per the germline V gene, CDR1 is MDHEN and CDR2 is SYDVKM. The CDR3 loop reads CASTRDKPAPLHF. The CDR3 nucleotides are TGTGCCAGCACCAGGGACAAGCCCGCACCCCTCCACTTT.

The rearrangement links TRBV20-1 to TRBJ2-3, with D possibly being TRBD1 (6 bases). CDR1 and CDR2 from the germline V gene are DFQATT and SNEGSKA (reference sequence). The CDR3 consists of 14 residues. V was clipped by 3 bases and J by 5 bases, with 15 bases between them. This chain's CDR3 is CSASRAGEGDTQYF. CDR3 DNA sequence: TGCAGTGCTAGTCGGGCAGGGGAAGGAGATACGCAGTATTTT.

This chain uses TRBV11-3 with TRBJ2-1; a possible D gene is TRBD2 (6 bases). The CDR3 covers 15 residues. The ends were cut back, 2 bases at V and 10 bases at J, with 18 bases in the middle. Germline values: CDR1 SGHNT, CDR2 YENEEA. The CDR3 DNA is TGTGCCAGCAGCTTATCGCGTGGGGGGTCTCGGGAGCAGTTCTTC. It yields the protein CASSLSRGGSREQFF.

This rearrangement joins TRBV30 to TRBJ2-7; maybe TRBD2 (5 bases). CDR1 and CDR2 from the germline V gene are GTSNPN and SVGIG (reference sequence). This CDR3 region has 13 residues. Between the trimmed V and J ends, which lost 7 bases and 6 bases, there was a span of 19 bases. CDR3: CAFQRSPLLEQYF. The CDR3 bases are TGTGCCTTCCAGCGGTCGCCGCTTCTCGAGCAGTACTTC.

This chain links TRBV19 with TRBJ2-2; D not resolved. Trimming pared 1 base from V and 6 bases from J, leaving 9 bases between. The CDR3 length is 14 residues. The germline V gene encodes CDR1 LNHDA and CDR2 SQIVND (reference sequence). The CDR3 bases are TGTGCCAGTAGTATAGGGTTCGAGGCCGGGGAGCTGTTTTTT. It yields the protein CASSIGFEAGELFF. Supplemented by reference TRBV19 and TRBJ2-2, the full variable domain reads DGGITQSPKYLFRKEGQNVTLSCEQNLNHDAMYWYRQDPGQGLRLIYYSQIVNDFQKGDIAEGYSVSREKKESFPLTVTSAQKNPTAFYLCASSIGFEAGELFFGEGSRLTVL.

This clone was counted only a few times. The chain combines TRBV7-2 with TRBJ2-7; the D gene is possibly TRBD1 (5 bases). Germline V gene lookup returns CDR1 SGHTA and CDR2 FQGNSA. V was trimmed by 5 bases and J by 5 bases, leaving 13 bases between them. The CDR3 consists of 13 residues. CDR3 sequence reads: CASSQGQGHEQYF. In nucleotides, the CDR3 is TGTGCCAGCAGCCAAGGTCAGGGCCACGAGCAGTACTTC.

The chain employs TRBV19 and TRBJ1-3, with no clear D. The germline CDR1 and CDR2 sequences are LNHDA and SQIVND (reference sequence). V lost 4 bases and J 0 bases, leaving 10 bases between the germline ends. This CDR3 is built from 15 residues. The CDR3 DNA reads TGTGCCAGTAGTAACGACGGGTCCTCTGGAAACACCATATATTTT. It is translated as CASSNDGSSGNTIYF.

The rearrangement uses TRBV10-3 and TRBJ2-2; D unresolved. The V end was cut by 0 bases, the J end by 1 base, with 3 bases between. This CDR3 is built from 14 residues. Germline CDR1 is ENHRY and CDR2 is SYGVKD. The DNA for the CDR3 is TGTGCCATCAGTGAGTCGAAGAACACCGGGGAGCTGTTTTTT. Its protein is CAISESKNTGELFF.

This clone was detected once. The CDR3 loop is CASSMETSLGTDTQYF. CDR3 DNA: TGTGCCAGTAGTATGGAGACTTCGCTGGGCACAGATACGCAGTATTTT. This rearrangement joins TRBV19 to TRBJ2-3; D call uncertain. V was clipped by 3 bases and J by 1 base, with 14 bases between them. The CDR3 length is 16 residues. Germline lookup yields CDR1 LNHDA and CDR2 SQIVND (reference sequence).

The rearrangement uses TRBV6-5 and TRBJ1-3; D not resolved. The V gene's germline CDR1 is MNHEY and CDR2 SVGAGI. V was trimmed by 7 bases and J by 4 bases, leaving 11 bases between them. The CDR3 loop spans 13 amino acids. CDR3 bases: TGTGCCAGCACCCAAGGACCCGGAAACACCATATATTTT. Amino acid sequence: CASTQGPGNTIYF.

The rearrangement joins TRBV28 to TRBJ1-1, with D maybe TRBD1 (6 bases). Per the germline V gene, CDR1 is MDHEN and CDR2 is SYDVKM. This CDR3 comprises 12 residues. The CDR3 nucleotides read TGTGCGGCGACAGGCTGGAACACTGAAGCTTTCTTT. This sequence encodes CAATGWNTEAFF.

This clone appeared once. The rearrangement links TRBV7-9 to TRBJ1-2; D perhaps matches TRBD1 (5 bases). CDR1 and CDR2 from the germline V gene are SEHNR and FQNEAQ (reference sequence). The V and J ends lost 4 bases and 4 bases respectively, with 10 bases between them. The CDR3 loop spans 13 amino acids. CDR3 coding DNA: TGTGCCAGCAGCTCCGACAGTAGCTATGGCTACACCTTC. Translation gives CASSSDSSYGYTF.

This rearrangement joins TRBV9 to TRBJ2-7; 10 nucleotides match TRBD2. This CDR3 is 18 amino acids long. Germline CDR1 is SGDLS and CDR2 is YYNGEE. V lost 2 bases to trimming and J lost 4 bases; unmatched junction nucleotides: 15. CDR3: CASSVWTSGKRRSYEQYF. The CDR3 DNA is TGTGCCAGCAGCGTTTGGACTAGCGGTAAAAGAAGGTCGTACGAGCAGTACTTC.

The chain carries TRBV13 and TRBJ2-1; 7 positions agree with TRBD1. Germline CDR1 is PRHDT and CDR2 is FYEKMQ (reference sequence). Trimming at V came to 3 bases and at J to 5 bases, leaving 7 bases not matched to a gene. The CDR3 contains 15 residues. This chain's CDR3 is CASSFNRGAHNEQFF. The CDR3 DNA sequence: TGTGCCAGCAGCTTTAACAGGGGCGCTCACAATGAGCAGTTCTTC.

The genes are TRBV4-2 and TRBJ1-4; TRBD1 is a possible D gene (5 bases). The CDR3 is 15 amino acids. Germline CDR1 reads LGHNA; CDR2 reads YNFKEQ. Trimming shortened V by 3 bases and J by 5 bases, and 13 bases separated the two germline ends. The CDR3 loop is CASSQVDRSNEKLFF. CDR3 in DNA: TGTGCCAGCAGCCAGGTTGACAGATCGAATGAAAAACTGTTTTTT.

This chain connects TRBV27 to TRBJ1-1, with a possible D match to TRBD1 (5 bases). The V gene's germline CDR1 is MNHEY and CDR2 SMNVEV (reference sequence). V gave up 5 bases and J gave up 5 bases, with 21 bases separating them. CDR3 length equals 16 residues. CDR3 sequence: CASSPPLSQGWTEAFF. CDR3 bases: TGTGCCAGCAGTCCCCCCCTCTCGCAGGGCTGGACTGAAGCTTTCTTT.

The chain couples TRBV20-1 to TRBJ2-5; TRBD2 agrees at 9 bases. This CDR3 region has 14 residues. The junction had 7 bases not matched to a gene; V was cut back by 3 bases and J by 5 bases. Germline CDR1 DFQATT, CDR2 SNEGSKA (reference sequence). CDR3 sequence: CSASSGRRLETQYF. CDR3 bases: TGCAGTGCTAGTAGCGGGAGAAGGTTGGAGACCCAGTACTTC.

The J gene is TRBJ2-4, the V gene TRBV7-9; the D gene could be TRBD1 or TRBD2 (5 bases each). This CDR3 contains 14 residues. V was clipped by 5 bases and J by 11 bases, with 19 bases between them. CDR1 and CDR2 (germline): SEHNR, FQNEAQ (reference sequence). CDR3 DNA: TGTGCCAGCAGCCGGAGTCCCCACCGGGACGTTCAGTACTTC. It translates to CASSRSPHRDVQYF.

The chain joins TRBV2 to TRBJ2-5, with a weak D call TRBD2 (5 bases). This CDR3 spans 13 amino acids. Germline V gene sequence: CDR1 SNHLY, CDR2 FYNNEI. Trimming stripped 8 bases from V and 4 bases from J, with 14 bases between. CDR3 in DNA: TGTGCCAGCTCCAGAGAGGGCCGAGAGACCCAGTACTTC. This gives the protein CASSREGRETQYF.

The chain combines TRBV6-5 with TRBJ2-2; the match to TRBD2 covers 7 bases. With V trimmed by 8 bases and J by 6 bases, 6 bases remained unmatched. This CDR3 spans 13 amino acids. Germline values: CDR1 MNHEY, CDR2 SVGAGI. CDR3 DNA sequence: TGTGCCAGCGGGAGGGCTGGACCCGGGGAGCTGTTTTTT. Translation: CASGRAGPGELFF.